This T cell receptor beta chain was found in a study of STAT5B mutations in CD4+ large granular lymphocyte leukemia. Study as a whole: Among healthy controls, a particular HLA allele went with more CDR3 'QG' motifs.

Whole-study results and caveats: TRBV06-family usage was enriched in top patient clones (8/27) versus controls (2/35). Patient CD4-sorted repertoires looked more clonal than healthy CD4+ repertoires, even without putative leukemic clones.

With respect to this clone: Its antigen is not known.

TCRdb's table, derived via immunoSEQ multiplex PCR, lists solely in-frame clones and lacks some. The sample includes approximately 39,000 clones, 65% to 90% seen only once; the top ten take roughly 1.2%. From germline, CDR1 is SGHDT and CDR2 YYEEEE. CDR3 length: 12 amino acids. The V and J ends lost 3 bases and 3 bases respectively, with 7 bases between them. Material: CD4+ T cells from blood buffy coats. This sequence originates from a human donor in good health. The V gene is TRBV5-6, the J gene TRBJ2-7; D is undetermined. This CDR3 reads CASSSVNYEQYF. The CDR3 DNA is TGTGCCAGCAGCTCGGTCAACTACGAGCAGTACTTC.